Sequencing of this T cell receptor (beta chain) was carried out in a study of T cell responses to AZD1222 COVID-19 vaccine. Findings and limits, study-wide: Nearly half of spike-specific TCRs reportedly target unmutated variant regions. At baseline, just five to seven AZD1222 recipients tested seropositive.

A remark on this clone: Its cognate antigen is unknown.

Germline loops: CDR1 GTSNPN, CDR2 SVGIG (reference sequence). The V end was cut by 2 bases, the J end by 4 bases, with 11 bases between. The length of the CDR3 is 13 residues. Sequenced by immunoSEQ multiplex PCR; TCRdb stores in-frame clones only, minus some. The data show around 150,000 clones, 85% to 95% seen once. Sequenced material: peripheral blood, taken on day 0 of AZD1222 vaccination. This rearrangement joins TRBV30 to TRBJ1-1; D remains ambiguous. The receptor's source is an adult in good health. The DNA for the CDR3 is TGTGCCTGGAGTCCCTCCAGTGGCACTGAAGCTTTCTTT. It translates to CAWSPSSGTEAFF.